The 27 T cell receptor beta chains in this list originate from one sample, sequenced in a study of Graves' ophthalmopathy and Graves' hyperthyroidism. The TCR beta CDR3 regions underwent amplification from RNA transcripts. The first-round RT-PCR employed HTBI primers together with the Qiagen OneStep RT-PCR kit. A multiplex PCR was then performed as the second round. TCRdb reanalysed the multiplex PCR reads using MiXCR and keeps one entry per CDR3 protein. The table includes just over 400,000 distinct CDR3 sequences, roughly 21% detected once. Sequenced: peripheral blood. The receptors derive from a woman aged 18-30 years with stable Graves' hyperthyroidism.

There are many counts of this clonotype. The V and J genes are TRBV25-1 and TRBJ1-4; no definite D call. Germline CDR1 MGHDK, CDR2 SYGVNS. Trimming took 8 bases from V and 7 from J, leaving 11 bases between them. The CDR3 is 12 amino acids. The CDR3 bases are TGTGCCAGCTCAAGCGCAGTTGAAAAACTGTTTTTT. Amino acids: CASSSAVEKLFF.

Many counts were recorded for this clonotype. V gene TRBV15 combines with J gene TRBJ2-7, with 7 bases lining up with TRBD1. The germline V gene has CDR1 LNHNV and CDR2 YYDKDF (reference sequence). Germline trimming cut 0 bases from V and 7 bases from J; bases unmatched to any gene: 3. This CDR3 is built from 13 residues. The CDR3 nucleotides read TGTGCCACCAGCAGAGATAGACAGGGAGAGCAGTACTTC. Residues: CATSRDRQGEQYF.

This clonotype occurred many times. This rearrangement joins TRBV10-3 to TRBJ2-7; no clear D gene. The CDR3 totals 15 residues. Germline V gene lookup returns CDR1 ENHRY and CDR2 SYGVKD. V lost 4 bases, J lost 2 bases, and 15 bases lay in between. The CDR3 bases are TGTGCCATCAGTGTGGTGGACGTCAGTCCCTACGAGCAGTACTTC. It specifies CAISVVDVSPYEQYF.

The sample holds many counts of this clonotype. J is TRBJ2-7 and V is TRBV20-1; D may be TRBD2 (6 bases). Deletions cut 0 bases from V and 7 bases from J, with 16 bases between. CDR3 length: 14 amino acids. Germline loops: CDR1 DFQATT, CDR2 SNEGSKA (reference sequence). The CDR3 nucleotides read TGCAGTGCTAGAGACGAACGGGAGCAGCGGGAGCAGTACTTC. Protein product: CSARDEREQREQYF.

This clonotype turned up a few times. The genes are TRBV12-3 or TRBV12-4 and TRBJ2-5; 7 positions agree with TRBD2. The CDR3 extends over 16 amino acids. V was clipped by 8 bases and J by 3 bases; unmatched bases: 15. For the CDR3, the DNA is TGTGCCAGCGGCCCCCCGGGACTAAGCAGGGAAGAGACCCAGTACTTC. Protein: CASGPPGLSREETQYF.

The genes are TRBV12-3 or TRBV12-4 and TRBJ2-4; 7 nucleotides match TRBD1. After removal of 6 bases from V and 5 bases from J, the junction contained 10 bases not matched to a gene. The CDR3 is 15 amino acids. CDR3 sequence reads: CASSPYRDRENIQYF. CDR3 nucleotide sequence: TGTGCCAGCAGCCCCTACCGGGACAGAGAAAACATTCAGTACTTC.

This clonotype has a count of ten or more. V usage is TRBV27 and J usage is TRBJ1-1, with D perhaps TRBD1 (5 bases). The CDR3 contains 15 residues. V dropped 0 bases and J dropped 1 base, with 9 bases sitting between them. Germline CDR1 and CDR2: MNHEY and SMNVEV (reference sequence). CDR3: CASSLSWGANTEAFF. The DNA for the CDR3 is TGTGCCAGCAGTTTATCATGGGGCGCGAACACTGAAGCTTTCTTT.

The chain links TRBV5-1 to TRBJ2-7, with a possible D match to TRBD1 (7 bases). V was shortened by 1 base and J by 3 bases, with 14 bases between the two germline ends. Germline CDR1 and CDR2: SGHRS and YFSETQ. The CDR3 runs to 15 residues. The DNA of the CDR3 is TGCGCCAGCAGCTTGAATCCAGGGGGGAACTACGAGCAGTACTTC. It specifies CASSLNPGGNYEQYF.

The chain employs TRBV12-3 or TRBV12-4 and TRBJ2-6; 10 positions match TRBD1. V was clipped by 3 bases and J by 8 bases; unmatched bases: 1. The CDR3 has 14 residues. The CDR3 sequence is CASSFDRGPNVLTF. CDR3 DNA sequence: TGTGCCAGCAGTTTTGACAGGGGGCCCAACGTCCTGACTTTC.

This clonotype has more than one count but fewer than ten. This may stem from a read error, because a much larger clone lies one nucleotide away. The genes are TRBV3-1 and TRBJ2-7, with 9 bases identical to TRBD2. Losses at the gene ends were 4 bases for V and 0 bases for J; bases not matched to a gene: 4. The CDR3 consists of 15 residues. CDR1 LGHDT and CDR2 YNNKEL come from the germline V gene (reference sequence). This CDR3 reads CASSPRLAVSYEQYF. CDR3 nucleotide sequence: TGTGCCAGCAGCCCCAGACTAGCGGTCTCCTACGAGCAGTACTTC.

This clonotype was found many times. The V gene is TRBV6-5, the J gene TRBJ1-2; perhaps TRBD1 as D (5 bases). Trimming cost V 7 bases and J 4 bases, with 13 bases left between them. The CDR3 spans 13 residues. Germline CDR1 and CDR2: MNHEY and SVGAGI. CDR3 loop: CASTPGHVYGYTF. CDR3 bases: TGTGCCAGCACCCCGGGGCACGTCTATGGCTACACCTTC.

This clonotype was detected ten times or more. The chain couples TRBV2 to TRBJ1-1; no firm D call. In germline, CDR1 is SNHLY, CDR2 FYNNEI. Between the trimmed V and J ends, which lost 6 bases and 3 bases, there was a span of 11 bases. The CDR3 totals 13 residues. As DNA, the CDR3 is TGTGCCAGCAGGAAGGACCGGGACACTGAAGCTTTCTTT. Translated: CASRKDRDTEAFF.

The V gene is TRBV12-3 or TRBV12-4, the J gene TRBJ1-1, with 7 bases matching TRBD1. This CDR3 is 14 amino acids long. With 2 bases clipped from V and 6 bases from J, the junction kept 6 bases outside the gene matches. The DNA of the CDR3 is TGTGCCAGCAGTTTATTAGGGGGCGAGGCTGAAGCTTTCTTT. Its protein is CASSLLGGEAEAFF.

In this sample, this clonotype turned up a few times. The chain couples TRBV6-2 or TRBV6-3 to TRBJ2-7; weak D call: TRBD2 (7 bases). This CDR3 has 13 residues. Trimming removed 4 bases at V and 5 bases at J, with 12 bases between. CDR1 is MNHEY, CDR2 SVGEGT, per germline. The CDR3 DNA is TGTGCCAGCAGTTTCGGGGGGCTGGACGAGCAGTACTTC. As protein: CASSFGGLDEQYF.

Ten or more counts support this clonotype. This chain joins TRBV6-5 and TRBJ2-7; TRBD2 matches at 12 bases. The CDR3 has 14 amino acids. The V and J ends lost 4 bases and 9 bases, in that order; junction bases with no gene match: 7. CDR1 and CDR2 (germline): MNHEY, SVGAGI. CDR3 coding DNA: TGTGCCAGCAGTTCACCCGGACTAGCGGGACGGCAGTACTTC. Translating gives CASSSPGLAGRQYF.

This chain uses TRBV28 with TRBJ2-7; no clear D. Trimming removed 5 bases from V and 0 bases from J, with 11 bases in between. Germline V gene lookup returns CDR1 MDHEN and CDR2 SYDVKM. The length of the CDR3 is 14 residues. Here the CDR3 DNA reads TGTGCCAGCAGTGGGTATAGGAGCTCCTACGAGCAGTACTTC. This encodes CASSGYRSSYEQYF.

This chain connects TRBV11-3 to TRBJ2-5, with D possibly called TRBD1 or TRBD2 (6 bases each). Germline V lookup: CDR1 SGHNT, CDR2 YENEEA. Trimming stripped 1 base from V and 5 bases from J, with 14 bases between. This CDR3 has 15 residues. The CDR3 DNA reads TGTGCCAGCAGCTTAGTGTCGGGGGCTGGGGAGACCCAGTACTTC. It encodes CASSLVSGAGETQYF.

There are a few counts of this clonotype. This chain connects TRBV20-1 to TRBJ1-1; maybe TRBD1 (6 bases). The V end was cut by 5 bases, the J end by 3 bases, with 16 bases between. The V gene's germline CDR1 is DFQATT and CDR2 SNEGSKA (reference sequence). CDR3 size: 14 residues. CDR3 sequence (DNA): TGCAGTGCTGGCCTCCTAGGGGGGGACACTGAAGCTTTCTTT. It specifies CSAGLLGGDTEAFF.

This clonotype was recorded at least ten times. The chain links TRBV7-2 to TRBJ1-3, with 7 bases identical to TRBD1. CDR1 is SGHTA, CDR2 FQGNSA, per germline. The CDR3 is made up of 14 amino acids. J was trimmed by 4 bases and V by 4 bases; bases with no gene match: 4. The CDR3 DNA follows: TGTGCCAGCAGCTCGACAGGGATCGGAAACACCATATATTTT. This translates into CASSSTGIGNTIYF.

This clonotype was counted ten times or more. The chain joins TRBV6-5 to TRBJ2-7; 11 nucleotides line up with TRBD1. The germline CDR1 and CDR2 sequences are MNHEY and SVGAGI. This CDR3 spans 14 amino acids. J was trimmed by 3 bases and V by 7 bases; bases with no gene match: 5. The CDR3 sequence: CASTPGQGVYEQYF. The CDR3, as DNA: TGTGCCAGCACTCCGGGACAGGGGGTCTACGAGCAGTACTTC.

This clonotype showed up many times. The junction departs from germline at one end; a sequencing error may be responsible. V usage is TRBV7-7 and J usage is TRBJ2-5; TRBD2 is a possible D gene (5 bases). Germline V lookup: CDR1 SSHAT, CDR2 FNYEAQ (reference sequence). This CDR3 is 16 amino acids long. CDR3: CASSLRSREGRETQYF. The DNA of the CDR3 is TGTGCTAGCAGCTTACGCTCGAGGGAAGGGCGGGAGACCCAGTACTTC. Complete variable domain (other parts from reference TRBV7-7 and TRBJ2-5): GAGVSQSPRYKVTKRGQDVTLRCDPISSHATLYWYQQALGQGPEFLTYFNYEAQPDKSGLPSDRFSAERPEGSISTLTIQRTEQRDSAMYRCASSLRSREGRETQYFGPGTRLLVL.

This clonotype has at least ten counts. The V and J genes are TRBV2 and TRBJ2-5; a weak D match, TRBD2 (7 bases). Trimming stripped 8 bases from V and 9 bases from J, with 16 bases between. Germline lookup yields CDR1 SNHLY and CDR2 FYNNEI. The CDR3 loop spans 12 amino acids. This CDR3 is CASAGAQGAQYF. DNA of the CDR3: TGTGCCAGCGCGGGGGCCCAAGGGGCCCAGTACTTC.

The V gene is TRBV4-2, the J gene TRBJ2-5; D call uncertain. Germline-derived CDR1 and CDR2 are LGHNA and YNFKEQ. Trimming cost V 1 base and J 1 base, with 7 bases left between them. The CDR3 runs 14 residues. The CDR3 sequence: CASSQVGSQETQYF. CDR3 DNA sequence: TGTGCCAGCAGCCAAGTAGGGTCCCAAGAGACCCAGTACTTC.

This clonotype was recorded at least ten times. The V and J genes are TRBV20-1 and TRBJ1-1, with D tentatively TRBD1 (5 bases). V dropped 6 bases and J dropped 4 bases, with 18 bases sitting between them. The length of the CDR3 is 14 residues. In germline, CDR1 is DFQATT, CDR2 SNEGSKA (reference sequence). Written as DNA, the CDR3 is TGCAGTGCCAAAGCGACAGCCCGAGGCACTGAAGCTTTCTTT. The encoded protein is CSAKATARGTEAFF.

This clonotype occurred many times. The rearrangement uses TRBV20-1 and TRBJ2-7; 9 bases fit TRBD2. The CDR3 runs to 12 residues. Germline V lookup: CDR1 DFQATT, CDR2 SNEGSKA (reference sequence). CDR3 nucleotides: TGCAGCCAAGCTAGCGGGGCCCTTGAGCAGTACTTC. Its protein is CSQASGALEQYF.

This clonotype was counted at least ten times. The gene calls are TRBV6-1 and TRBJ1-5; D possibly corresponds to TRBD1 (6 bases). This CDR3 contains 15 residues. Germline V CDR1 and CDR2: MNHNS, SASEGT. V was cut by 6 bases and J by 4 bases, with 16 bases left in between. CDR3 sequence: CASRGNQQGNQPQHF. The CDR3 bases are TGTGCCAGCAGGGGGAACCAACAGGGTAATCAGCCCCAGCATTTT.

This clonotype has a count of ten or more. This sequence joins TRBV5-5 and TRBJ2-7; D unresolved. Trimming stripped 0 bases from V and 6 bases from J, with 10 bases between. CDR3 size: 13 residues. Per the germline V gene, CDR1 is SGHKS and CDR2 is YYEKEE (reference sequence). DNA for the CDR3: TGTGCCAGCAGCTTGGTCTGGTCGACCGAGCAGTACTTC. Amino acids: CASSLVWSTEQYF.